Following are 21 T cell receptor beta chains from one sample sequenced in a study of Ad26.COV2.S vaccination and SARS-CoV-2 variants. Documented treatment: some 19 received Ad26.COV2.S at low or high dose, single or two shots; about 5 received placebo; per-sample allocation not given. It was on day 63 after the first vaccine or placebo injection that samples were taken. Repertoires were generated with immunoSEQ multiplex PCR, while TCRdb's copy carries only in-frame clones and drops some. The table lists 300,000 to 350,000 clones, 85% to 90% of them singletons, with 1.9% in the top ten. The specimen comprised peripheral blood, sampled in a trial of Ad26.COV2.S vaccine versus placebo. These receptors originate from a person aged 18 to 65 who received the Ad26.COV2.S COVID-19 vaccine or a placebo.

V gene TRBV14 combines with J gene TRBJ2-2, with a tentative D call TRBD2 (6 bases). Germline lookup yields CDR1 SGHDN and CDR2 FVKESK. The V end lost 1 base, the J end lost 2 bases, and 11 bases lay between the germline ends. This CDR3 comprises 16 residues. The CDR3 DNA sequence: TGTGCCAGCAGCCAAGGGAGGGGTGTTAACACCGGGGAGCTGTTTTTT. Its translation: CASSQGRGVNTGELFF.

CDR3 DNA: TGTGCCAGCAGCGGGGGACACCAAGAGACCCAGTACTTC. Translating it yields CASSGGHQETQYF. This chain links TRBV9 with TRBJ2-5; the D call may be TRBD1 or TRBD2 (5 bases each). Trimming left V 3 bases short and J 0 bases short, with 6 bases between. The CDR3 runs 13 residues. CDR1 is SGDLS and CDR2 is YYNGEE in the germline V gene.

Here the CDR3 DNA reads TGTGCCAGCAGCTTCTCCGGGACTAGAGGCAATGAGCAGTTCTTC. Amino acids: CASSFSGTRGNEQFF. This chain joins TRBV7-9 and TRBJ2-1, with TRBD2 matching 8 bases. Germline loops: CDR1 SEHNR, CDR2 FQNEAQ (reference sequence). Trimming removed 3 bases from V and 6 bases from J; junction bases left unmatched: 7. The CDR3 sequence is 15 residues long.

The chain employs TRBV4-3 and TRBJ1-2, with D tentatively TRBD1 (5 bases). This CDR3 comprises 15 residues. The germline V and J ends were trimmed by 4 bases and 7 bases, with 19 bases remaining between them. The germline V gene has CDR1 LGHNA and CDR2 YSLEER. The CDR3 sequence is CASSPGGAFDSGYTF. The DNA of the CDR3 is TGCGCCAGCAGCCCCGGCGGGGCATTTGACTCTGGCTACACCTTC.

This clone was recorded a few times. The chain joins TRBV24-1 to TRBJ2-7; the D gene could be TRBD1 or TRBD2 (5 bases each). The germline V gene has CDR1 KGHDR and CDR2 SFDVKD. The V end lost 4 bases, the J end lost 2 bases, and 17 bases lay between the germline ends. The CDR3 consists of 16 residues. CDR3 sequence (DNA): TGTGCCACCAGTGAGTTTCCCGGGACCTGCGCCTACGAGCAGTACTTC. Amino acids: CATSEFPGTCAYEQYF.

The rearrangement joins TRBV6-5 to TRBJ2-5; maybe TRBD2 (5 bases). V was pared by 6 bases and J by 5 bases, with 13 bases between. Looked up from germline, CDR1 is MNHEY and CDR2 is SVGAGI. The CDR3 covers 13 residues. The CDR3 nucleotides are TGTGCCAGCAGACTAGACGGATTGGAGACCCAGTACTTC. Its translation is CASRLDGLETQYF.

This chain links TRBV5-6 with TRBJ1-2; 9 nucleotides match TRBD1. The V gene end was trimmed by 5 bases and the J gene end by 3 bases; junction bases not matched to a gene: 5. This CDR3 spans 14 amino acids. The germline V gene encodes CDR1 SGHDT and CDR2 YYEEEE. Here the CDR3 reads CASRGQGGDYGYTF. The CDR3 DNA follows: TGTGCCAGCAGGGGACAGGGCGGGGACTATGGCTACACCTTC.

The rearrangement links TRBV28 to TRBJ2-1; 7 bases are a match to TRBD1. The CDR3 is made up of 13 amino acids. V was pared by 5 bases and J by 8 bases, with 6 bases of the junction left unmatched. Germline values: CDR1 MDHEN, CDR2 SYDVKM. The CDR3 sequence is CASSPGQSDEQFF. CDR3 bases: TGTGCCAGCAGTCCGGGACAGAGCGATGAGCAGTTCTTC.

As concerns this clone: One end of the junction is discordant with germline, which a read error may explain. The CDR3 region is CASSEKTTLSF. The CDR3 nucleotides read TGTGCCAGCAGTGAAAAGACTACTCTGTCCTTC. This chain joins TRBV2 and TRBJ1-2; D unclear. CDR1 SNHLY and CDR2 FYNNEI come from the germline V gene. The CDR3 is 11 residues long.

The rearrangement links TRBV30 to TRBJ2-5, with no clear D. CDR3 length equals 10 residues. Trimming pared 1 base from V and 4 bases from J, leaving 1 base between. Looked up from germline, CDR1 is GTSNPN and CDR2 is SVGIG (reference sequence). The CDR3 coding sequence is TGTGCCTGGAGTGCAGAGACCCAGTACTTC. This gives the protein CAWSAETQYF.

The J gene is TRBJ1-2, the V gene TRBV6-2 or TRBV6-3; a possible D gene is TRBD1 (5 bases). Germline CDR1 MNHEY, CDR2 SVGEGT. Trimming cost V 3 bases and J 6 bases, with 14 bases left between them. This CDR3 has 14 amino acids. CDR3 coding DNA: TGTGCCAGCAGTTATCGAACGCAGGGACATGGCTACACCTTC. This encodes CASSYRTQGHGYTF.

The chain has TRBV7-2 and TRBJ2-3; 9 bases match TRBD1. The CDR3 covers 17 residues. CDR1 SGHTA and CDR2 FQGNSA come from the germline V gene. V dropped 6 bases and J dropped 0; count of bases not matched to a gene: 10. The CDR3 DNA sequence: TGTGCCAGCAGACCAGGACAGGGGAAAAATAGCACAGATACGCAGTATTTT. It codes for CASRPGQGKNSTDTQYF.

The chain couples TRBV7-8 to TRBJ1-3, with D maybe TRBD1 (5 bases). Germline loops: CDR1 SGHVS, CDR2 FQNEAQ. V gave up 5 bases and J gave up 0 bases, with 11 bases separating them. The CDR3 runs to 15 residues. CDR3 sequence reads: CASSRGTGSGNTIYF. The DNA for the CDR3 is TGTGCCAGCAGCCGAGGGACGGGCTCTGGAAACACCATATATTTT.

The chain links TRBV18 to TRBJ1-2, with 11 bases fitting TRBD1. Germline V gene data show CDR1 as KGHSH and CDR2 as LQKENI. V trimming: 3 bases; J trimming: 6 bases; junction bases outside the gene matches: 3. The CDR3 spans 14 residues. The CDR3 DNA sequence: TGTGCCAGCTCACCGGACAGGGGGCGGAATGGCTACACCTTC. The encoded protein is CASSPDRGRNGYTF.

This clone appeared many times. V gene TRBV7-9 combines with J gene TRBJ2-1, with a possible D match to TRBD2 (6 bases). The CDR3 has 14 residues. CDR1 SEHNR and CDR2 FQNEAQ come from the germline V gene (reference sequence). Trimming took 6 bases from V and 0 from J, leaving 9 bases between them. The chain's CDR3 is CASSSGSSYNEQFF. In DNA form, the CDR3 reads TGTGCCAGCAGTTCCGGGAGCTCCTACAATGAGCAGTTCTTC.

V and J are TRBV6-2 or TRBV6-3 and TRBJ2-1, with 10 bases lining up with TRBD2. Germline CDR1 reads MNHEY; CDR2 reads SVGEGT. CDR3 length: 16 residues. J was trimmed by 7 bases and V by 6 bases; bases with no gene match: 12. The CDR3 nucleotides read TGTGCCAGCAGCCAAAGCGGGACTAGCGTTACTAATGAGCAGTTCTTC. This sequence encodes CASSQSGTSVTNEQFF.

The gene calls are TRBV19 and TRBJ2-1; D is ambiguous. The germline V gene has CDR1 LNHDA and CDR2 SQIVND (reference sequence). Trimming took off 4 bases at V and 0 bases at J, with 7 bases between the two ends. The CDR3 has 14 amino acids. The CDR3 loop is CASSTASSYNEQFF. The CDR3 DNA is TGTGCCAGTAGTACGGCGAGCTCCTACAATGAGCAGTTCTTC.

V and J are TRBV3-1 (or the pseudogene TRBV3-2) and TRBJ2-2; D is unclear. The V end lost 5 bases, the J end lost 6 bases, and 7 bases lay between the germline ends. Per germline, CDR1 LGHDT and CDR2 YNNKEL (reference sequence). The CDR3 is made up of 12 amino acids. The CDR3 protein is CASSVRSGELFF. DNA for the CDR3: TGTGCCAGCAGCGTCCGATCCGGGGAGCTGTTTTTT.

The chain employs TRBV4-1 and TRBJ2-1, with D tentatively TRBD2 (6 bases). Deletions cut 3 bases from V and 4 bases from J, with 16 bases between. Germline CDR1 MGHRA, CDR2 YSYEKL. This CDR3 region has 16 residues. The CDR3 here is CASSQGTGILYNEQFF. The CDR3 DNA follows: TGCGCCAGCAGCCAGGGGACTGGGATTCTGTACAATGAGCAGTTCTTC.

This clone was observed at least ten times. The chain uses TRBV14 and TRBJ2-7; the match to TRBD2 covers 8 bases. The V gene's germline CDR1 is SGHDN and CDR2 FVKESK. The CDR3 length is 15 residues. The V segment lost 4 bases and the J segment 2 bases; nucleotides outside the gene matches: 7. CDR3 sequence reads: CASSPLGSGTYEQYF. In DNA form, the CDR3 reads TGTGCCAGCAGCCCTTTGGGTAGCGGGACCTACGAGCAGTACTTC.

The V gene is TRBV19, the J gene TRBJ1-2; TRBD1 matches at 7 bases. CDR3 length: 13 residues. Looked up from germline, CDR1 is LNHDA and CDR2 is SQIVND (reference sequence). The junction had 4 bases not matched to a gene; V was cut back by 4 bases and J by 5 bases. The CDR3 spells CASSREGQYGYTF. CDR3 nucleotides: TGTGCCAGTAGTAGGGAGGGACAGTATGGCTACACCTTC.